The clone carrying this T cell receptor beta chain was counted ten times or more. The antigen is undetermined. TCRdb used MiXCR to reprocess the RACE reads, holding one entry per CDR3 protein. The repertoire has 380,000 or so distinct CDR3 sequences, roughly 4.8% of them found once; the top ten carry approximately 2.5%. This entry is derived from a study of human T cells and chemical hapten exposure. Whole-study findings and limits: TCRs at high frequency, those above 1 in 1000, did not change with DPC sensitization.

Time point described: patch test 1, 2 weeks after DPC sensitization. The sample's treatment: therapeutic diphenylcyclopropenone sensitization with weekly scalp DPC. Trimming removed 0 bases from V and 4 bases from J, with 12 bases in between. Germline V gene sequence: CDR1 DFQATT, CDR2 SNEGSKA (reference sequence). The CDR3 covers 15 residues. This sample comprised whole blood, obtained in connection with sensitization to the hapten diphenylcyclopropenone (DPC). The sequence was collected from a woman in her forties or fifties with alopecia areata. Some clones in this sample may be carry-over from other donors' samples. The chain joins TRBV20-1 to TRBJ1-4, with D uncertain. The chain's CDR3 is CSARDPAGSNEKLFF. In DNA form, the CDR3 reads TGCAGTGCTAGAGATCCCGCCGGGAGTAATGAAAAACTGTTTTTT.